Presented here are 2 T cell receptor beta chains from one specimen sequenced in a study of metastatic and nonmetastatic thyroid tumors. TCRdb re-called the PCR reads via MiXCR. The table records under 95,000 clones, about 13% of them present only once. Thyroid surgery had not been preceded by any treatment in any patient. Sequencing used blood. Source of these receptors: a female donor with papillary thyroid cancer or a benign thyroid nodule (not recorded which). Some clones in this sample may be carry-over from other donors' samples.

Note on this clone: This clone may be a read error of a much larger clone one base away. This chain joins TRBV28 and TRBJ1-1, with D possibly TRBD1 on 6 matching bases. This CDR3 comprises 13 residues. Germline V CDR1 and CDR2: MDHEN, SYDVKM. Trimming stripped 8 bases from V and 10 bases from J, with 20 bases between. CDR3 loop: CASVPNQGSRAFF. CDR3 nucleotide sequence: TGTGCCAGCGTGCCGAATCAGGGGAGCAGAGCTTTCTTT.

This clone was observed at least ten times. The gene calls are TRBV27 and TRBJ2-7, with D possibly matching TRBD2 (6 bases). This CDR3 contains 15 residues. Trimming removed 11 bases from V and 3 bases from J, with 23 bases in between. Germline CDR1 MNHEY, CDR2 SMNVEV (reference sequence). Here the CDR3 reads CAVPLGLATIYEQYF. The DNA of the CDR3 is TGTGCCGTACCTTTGGGGCTAGCGACGATCTACGAGCAGTACTTC.